This TCR beta chain originates from a study of blood T cell repertoires in COVID-19. CDR3 length: 12 amino acids. CDR1 is SGDLS and CDR2 is YYNGEE in the germline V gene. The V gene lost 0 bases and the J gene lost 7 bases, with 4 bases spanning the gap. Profiling relied on immunoSEQ multiplex PCR, and the TCRdb table lists in-frame clones only, not all of them. The repertoire includes about 58,000 clones, about nine tenths of them detected once, and around 15% sits in the top ten. The genes are TRBV9 and TRBJ2-2; D not certain. Sequenced input: peripheral blood. The receptor's source is a woman aged 55-70 years with active COVID-19. CDR3 loop: CASSVGGGELFF. The CDR3 coding sequence is TGTGCCAGCAGCGTAGGCGGCGGGGAGCTGTTTTTT.